This T cell receptor beta chain was identified during a study of vaccination effects on CD4 cells after COVID-19. As for the study in general: Each culture well received roughly 1.8 million PBMC. These cells were then cultured in IMDM with approximately 10 IU/ml IL-2 and about 9.9 ug/ml peptides.

Following an approximately eleven-day culture, CD4+ T cells were purified. Subjects were given two BNT162b2 or mRNA-1273 vaccine doses. Trimming at V came to 7 bases and at J to 7 bases, leaving 7 bases not matched to a gene. This CDR3 region has 12 residues. Germline V gene data show CDR1 as SGHNT and CDR2 as YYREEE (reference sequence). General study points: Infection-derived and vaccine-derived clones contracted markedly late after vaccination.

About this clone itself: What it binds is not known.

This table comes from immunoSEQ multiplex PCR, and its TCRdb copy is limited to in-frame clones, with some not included. The data hold approximately 74,000 clones, with 73% observed a single time. The sequence was collected from a human donor who received a COVID-19 vaccine. The sample was CD4+ T cells from PBMCs cultured without peptide, taken after COVID-19 vaccination. The V and J genes are TRBV5-4 and TRBJ2-5, with 7 bases matching TRBD2. The CDR3 protein is CASGLDSSTQYF. The CDR3 bases are TGTGCCAGCGGACTAGATTCATCGACCCAGTACTTC.